This T cell receptor (beta chain) was retrieved from a study of T cell responses to AZD1222 COVID-19 vaccine. Deletions cut 0 bases from V and 4 bases from J, with 11 bases between. Germline CDR1 reads LGHDT; CDR2 reads YNNKEL (reference sequence). The CDR3 totals 15 residues. Libraries were prepared by immunoSEQ multiplex PCR; TCRdb keeps only in-frame clonotypes and omits some of them. The data show around 140,000 clones, about 94% seen once. This TCR came from an adult in good health. The sample consisted of peripheral blood, taken on day 0 of AZD1222 vaccination. This rearrangement joins TRBV3-1 (or the pseudogene TRBV3-2) to TRBJ2-3; tentatively, D is TRBD2 (6 bases). CDR3 nucleotides: TGTGCCAGCAGCCAAGACGGGGGAAGGGCAGATACGCAGTATTTT. This encodes CASSQDGGRADTQYF.